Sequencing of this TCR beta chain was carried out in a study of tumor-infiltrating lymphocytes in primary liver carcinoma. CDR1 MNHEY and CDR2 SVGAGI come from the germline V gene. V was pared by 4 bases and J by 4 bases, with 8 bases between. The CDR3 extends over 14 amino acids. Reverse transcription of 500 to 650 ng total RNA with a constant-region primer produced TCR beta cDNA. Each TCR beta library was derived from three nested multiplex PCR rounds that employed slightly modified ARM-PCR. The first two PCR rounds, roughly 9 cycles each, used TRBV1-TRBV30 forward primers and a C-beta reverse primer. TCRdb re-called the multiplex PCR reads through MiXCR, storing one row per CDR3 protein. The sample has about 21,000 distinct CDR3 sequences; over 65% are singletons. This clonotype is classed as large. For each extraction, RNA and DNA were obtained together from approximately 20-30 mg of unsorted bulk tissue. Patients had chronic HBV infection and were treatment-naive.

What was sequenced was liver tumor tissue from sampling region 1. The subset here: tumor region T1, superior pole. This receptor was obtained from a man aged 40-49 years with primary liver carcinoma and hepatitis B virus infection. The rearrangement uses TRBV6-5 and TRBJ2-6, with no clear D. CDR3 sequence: CASSSVAGANVLTF. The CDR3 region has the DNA TGTGCCAGCAGTTCCGTCGCGGGGGCCAACGTCCTGACTTTC.